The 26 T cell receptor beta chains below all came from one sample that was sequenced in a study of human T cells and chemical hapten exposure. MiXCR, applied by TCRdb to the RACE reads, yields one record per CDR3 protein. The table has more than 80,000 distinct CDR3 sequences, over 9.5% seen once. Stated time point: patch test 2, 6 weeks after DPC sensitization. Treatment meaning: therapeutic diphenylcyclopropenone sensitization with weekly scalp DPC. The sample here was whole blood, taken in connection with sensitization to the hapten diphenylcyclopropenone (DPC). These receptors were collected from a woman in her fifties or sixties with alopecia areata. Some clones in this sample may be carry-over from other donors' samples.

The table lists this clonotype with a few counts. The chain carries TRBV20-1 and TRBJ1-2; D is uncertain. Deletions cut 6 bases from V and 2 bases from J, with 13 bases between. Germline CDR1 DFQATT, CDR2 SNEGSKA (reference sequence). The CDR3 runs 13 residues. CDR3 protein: CSALNLDNYGYTF. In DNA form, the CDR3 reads TGCAGTGCCCTGAACCTGGACAACTATGGCTACACCTTC.

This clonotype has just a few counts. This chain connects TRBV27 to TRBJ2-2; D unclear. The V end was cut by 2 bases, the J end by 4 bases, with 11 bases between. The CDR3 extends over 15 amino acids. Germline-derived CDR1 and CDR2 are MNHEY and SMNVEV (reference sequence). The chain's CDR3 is CASSLLGSSTGELFF. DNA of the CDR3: TGTGCCAGCAGTTTACTGGGTTCAAGCACCGGGGAGCTGTTTTTT.

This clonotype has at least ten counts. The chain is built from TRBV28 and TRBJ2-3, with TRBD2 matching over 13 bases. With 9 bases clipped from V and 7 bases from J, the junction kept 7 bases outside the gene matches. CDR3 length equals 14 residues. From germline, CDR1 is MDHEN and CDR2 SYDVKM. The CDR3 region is CASEPGLAGHTQYF. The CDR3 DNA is TGTGCCAGTGAACCGGGACTAGCGGGACATACGCAGTATTTT.

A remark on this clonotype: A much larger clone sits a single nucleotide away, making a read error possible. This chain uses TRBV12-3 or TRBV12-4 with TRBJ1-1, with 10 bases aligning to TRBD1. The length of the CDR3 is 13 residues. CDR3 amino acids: CASVRDRGTEVFF. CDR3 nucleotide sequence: TGTGCCAGCGTCAGGGACAGGGGCACTGAAGTTTTCTTT.

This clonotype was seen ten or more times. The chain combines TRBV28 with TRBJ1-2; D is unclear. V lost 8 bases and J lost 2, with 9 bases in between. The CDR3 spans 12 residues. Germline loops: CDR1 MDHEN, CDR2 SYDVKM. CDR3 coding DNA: TGTGCCAGCCGGCGGGCAAACTATGGCTACACCTTC. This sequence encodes CASRRANYGYTF.

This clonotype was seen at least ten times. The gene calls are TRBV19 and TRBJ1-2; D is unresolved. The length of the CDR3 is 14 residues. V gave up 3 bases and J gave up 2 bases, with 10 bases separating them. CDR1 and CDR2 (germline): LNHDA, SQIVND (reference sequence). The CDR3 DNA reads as TGTGCCAGTAGTATTGGCGGACCCAACTATGGCTACACCTTC. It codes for CASSIGGPNYGYTF.

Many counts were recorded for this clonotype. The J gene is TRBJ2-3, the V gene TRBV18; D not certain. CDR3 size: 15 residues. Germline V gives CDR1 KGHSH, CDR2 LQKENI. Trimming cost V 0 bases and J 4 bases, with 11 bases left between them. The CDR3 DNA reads TGTGCCAGCTCACCACCGGGCCAAGGCCCAGATACGCAGTATTTT. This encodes CASSPPGQGPDTQYF.

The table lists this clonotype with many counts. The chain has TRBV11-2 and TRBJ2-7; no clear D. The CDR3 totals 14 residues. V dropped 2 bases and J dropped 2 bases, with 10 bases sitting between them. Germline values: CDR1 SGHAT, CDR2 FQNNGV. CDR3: CASSLQRNTYEQYF. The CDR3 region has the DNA TGTGCCAGCAGCTTACAGCGTAATACCTACGAGCAGTACTTC.

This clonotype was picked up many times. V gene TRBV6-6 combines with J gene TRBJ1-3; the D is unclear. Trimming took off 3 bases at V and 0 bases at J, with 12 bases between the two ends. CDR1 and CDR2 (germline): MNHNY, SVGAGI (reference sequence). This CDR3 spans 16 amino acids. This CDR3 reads CASSYSVASSGNTIYF. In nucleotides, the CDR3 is TGTGCCAGCAGTTATTCGGTGGCGAGCTCTGGAAACACCATATATTTT.

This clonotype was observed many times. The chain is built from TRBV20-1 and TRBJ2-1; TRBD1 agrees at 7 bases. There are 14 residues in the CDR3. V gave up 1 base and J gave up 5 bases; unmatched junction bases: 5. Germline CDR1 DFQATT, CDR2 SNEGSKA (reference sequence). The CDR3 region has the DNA TGCAGTGCTAGAGCGGACAGGATAAACAATGAGCAGTTCTTC. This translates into CSARADRINNEQFF.

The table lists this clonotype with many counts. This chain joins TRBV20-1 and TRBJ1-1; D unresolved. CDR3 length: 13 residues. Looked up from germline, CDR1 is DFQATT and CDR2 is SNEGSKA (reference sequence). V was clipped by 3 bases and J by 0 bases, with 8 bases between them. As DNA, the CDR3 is TGCAGTGCTAGGGGCGGAATGAACACTGAAGCTTTCTTT. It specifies CSARGGMNTEAFF.

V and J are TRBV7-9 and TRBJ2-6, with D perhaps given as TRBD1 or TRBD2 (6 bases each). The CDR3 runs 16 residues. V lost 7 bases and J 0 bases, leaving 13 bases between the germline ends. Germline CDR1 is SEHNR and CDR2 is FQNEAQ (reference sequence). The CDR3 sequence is CASTQGGLSGANVLTF. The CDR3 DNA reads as TGTGCCAGCACTCAAGGGGGGCTCTCTGGGGCCAACGTCCTGACTTTC.

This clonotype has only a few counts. The CDR3 DNA follows: TGCGCCAGCAGTCATAAAACAGGGTCCTACGAGCAGTACTTC. It encodes CASSHKTGSYEQYF. The chain has TRBV23-1 and TRBJ2-7, with D perhaps TRBD1 (6 bases). TRBV23-1 is labeled an ORF, and its function is uncertain. This CDR3 is built from 14 residues. Trimming pared 3 bases from V and 1 base from J, leaving 10 bases between.

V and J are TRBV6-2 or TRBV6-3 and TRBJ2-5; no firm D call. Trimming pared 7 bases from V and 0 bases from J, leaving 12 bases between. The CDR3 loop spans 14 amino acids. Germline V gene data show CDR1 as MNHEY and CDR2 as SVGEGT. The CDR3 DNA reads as TGTGCCAGCACCCCAGAAGTTTACCAAGAGACCCAGTACTTC. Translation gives CASTPEVYQETQYF.

The CDR3 reads CATSRDPRVSYEQYF. The CDR3, as DNA: TGTGCCACCAGCAGAGATCCTAGGGTCTCCTACGAGCAGTACTTC. The chain joins TRBV15 to TRBJ2-7; D ambiguous. CDR1 and CDR2 (germline): LNHNV, YYDKDF (reference sequence). The CDR3 spans 15 residues. The germline V and J ends were trimmed by 0 bases and 0 bases, with 9 bases remaining between them. The complete variable domain, with remaining parts taken from reference TRBV15 and TRBJ2-7, reads DAMVIQNPRYQVTQFGKPVTLSCSQTLNHNVMYWYQQKSSQAPKLLFHYYDKDFNNEADTPDNFQSRRPNTSFCFLDIRSPGLGDTAMYLCATSRDPRVSYEQYFGPGTRLTVT.

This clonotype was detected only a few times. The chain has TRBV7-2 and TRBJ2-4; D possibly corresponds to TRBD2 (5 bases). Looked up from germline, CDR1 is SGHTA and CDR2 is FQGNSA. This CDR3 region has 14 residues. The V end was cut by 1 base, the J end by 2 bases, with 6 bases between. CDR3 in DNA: TGTGCCAGCAGCTTAGGGGAGTCCAAAAACATTCAGTACTTC. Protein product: CASSLGESKNIQYF.

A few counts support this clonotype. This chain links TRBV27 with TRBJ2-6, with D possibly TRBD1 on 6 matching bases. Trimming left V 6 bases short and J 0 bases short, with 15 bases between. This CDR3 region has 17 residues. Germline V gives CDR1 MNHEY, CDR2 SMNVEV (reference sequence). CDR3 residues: CASRPRTASSGANVLTF. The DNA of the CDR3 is TGTGCCAGCAGACCACGGACAGCTAGCTCTGGGGCCAACGTCCTGACTTTC. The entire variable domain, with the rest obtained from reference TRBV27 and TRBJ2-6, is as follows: EAQVTQNPRYLITVTGKKLTVTCSQNMNHEYMSWYRQDPGLGLRQIYYSMNVEVTDKGDVPEGYKVSRKEKRNFPLILESPSPNQTSLYFCASRPRTASSGANVLTFGAGSRLTVL.

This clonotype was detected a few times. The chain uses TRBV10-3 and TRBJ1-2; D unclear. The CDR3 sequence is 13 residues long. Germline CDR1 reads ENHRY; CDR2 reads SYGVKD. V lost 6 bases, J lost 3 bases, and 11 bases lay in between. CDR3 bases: TGTGCCATCAGCGGGTCTGGCGACTATGGCTACACCTTC. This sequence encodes CAISGSGDYGYTF.

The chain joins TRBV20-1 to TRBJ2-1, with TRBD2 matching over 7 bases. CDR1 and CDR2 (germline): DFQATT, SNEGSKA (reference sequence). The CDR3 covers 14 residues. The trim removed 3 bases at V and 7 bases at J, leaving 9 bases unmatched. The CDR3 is CSASGGSASNEQFF. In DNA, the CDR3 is TGCAGTGCTAGCGGCGGGAGCGCATCTAATGAGCAGTTCTTC.

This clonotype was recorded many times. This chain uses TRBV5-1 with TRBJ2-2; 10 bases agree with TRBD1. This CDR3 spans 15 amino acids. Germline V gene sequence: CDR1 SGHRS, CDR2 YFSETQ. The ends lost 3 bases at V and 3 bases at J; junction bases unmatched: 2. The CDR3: CASSYGTGDTGELFF. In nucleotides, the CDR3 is TGCGCCAGCAGCTACGGGACAGGGGACACCGGGGAGCTGTTTTTT.

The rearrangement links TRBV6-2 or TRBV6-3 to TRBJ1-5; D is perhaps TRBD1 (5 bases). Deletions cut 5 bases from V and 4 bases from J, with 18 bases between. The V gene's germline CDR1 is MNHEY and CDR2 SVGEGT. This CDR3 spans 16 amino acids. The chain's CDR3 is CASSARERGLNQPQHF. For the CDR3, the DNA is TGTGCCAGCAGTGCCAGGGAAAGGGGCCTTAATCAGCCCCAGCATTTT.

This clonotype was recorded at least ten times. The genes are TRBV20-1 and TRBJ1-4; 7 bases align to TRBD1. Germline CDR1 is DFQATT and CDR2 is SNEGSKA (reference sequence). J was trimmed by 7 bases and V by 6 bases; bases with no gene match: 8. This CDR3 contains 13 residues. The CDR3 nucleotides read TGCAGTGCGAGACAGGGTATGGCTGAAAAACTGTTTTTT. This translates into CSARQGMAEKLFF.

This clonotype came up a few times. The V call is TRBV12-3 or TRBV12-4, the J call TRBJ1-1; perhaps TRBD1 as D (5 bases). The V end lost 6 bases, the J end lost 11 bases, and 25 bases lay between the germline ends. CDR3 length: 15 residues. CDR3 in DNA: TGTGCCAGCAGCTTCTCGGGGCAGGGCGGGGTGGACGCTTTCTTT. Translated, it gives CASSFSGQGGVDAFF.

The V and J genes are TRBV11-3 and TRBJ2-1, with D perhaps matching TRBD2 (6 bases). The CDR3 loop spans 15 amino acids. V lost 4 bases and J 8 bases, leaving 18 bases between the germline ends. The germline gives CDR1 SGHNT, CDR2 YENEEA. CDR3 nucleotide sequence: TGTGCCAGCAGCTCCGGACTGGGAGGTGTAGATGAGCAGTTCTTC. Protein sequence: CASSSGLGGVDEQFF.

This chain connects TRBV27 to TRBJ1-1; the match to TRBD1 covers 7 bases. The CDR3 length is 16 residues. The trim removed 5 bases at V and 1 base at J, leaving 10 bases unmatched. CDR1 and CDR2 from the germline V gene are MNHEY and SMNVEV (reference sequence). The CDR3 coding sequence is TGTGCCAGCAGTCCCAGACAGGGTCATGGGAACACTGAAGCTTTCTTT. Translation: CASSPRQGHGNTEAFF.

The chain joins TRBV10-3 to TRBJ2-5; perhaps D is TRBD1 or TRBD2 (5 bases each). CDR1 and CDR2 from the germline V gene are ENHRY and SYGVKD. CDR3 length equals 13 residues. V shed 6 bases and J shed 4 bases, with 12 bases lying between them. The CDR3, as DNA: TGTGCCATCAGGGCGGGCCAGGGAGAGACCCAGTACTTC. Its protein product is CAIRAGQGETQYF.